This passage covers 9 T cell receptor beta chains from one sample sequenced in a study of Ad26.COV2.S vaccination and SARS-CoV-2 variants. The protocol was immunoSEQ multiplex PCR, while the TCRdb copy is restricted to in-frame clones and leaves out a portion. This table holds more than 300,000 clones, 86% found once. As for treatment: roughly 20 received Ad26.COV2.S at low or high dose, single or two shots; several received placebo; per-sample allocation not given. Sampling was done on day 63 after the first vaccine or placebo injection. The starting material was peripheral blood, obtained in a trial of Ad26.COV2.S vaccine versus placebo. These receptors came from a person between 18 and 59 years old who received the Ad26.COV2.S COVID-19 vaccine or a placebo.

The gene calls are TRBV5-8 and TRBJ2-3, with a tentative D call TRBD1 (6 bases). CDR1 is SGHTS and CDR2 is YDEGEE in the germline V gene. The V and J ends lost 5 bases and 0 bases respectively, with 13 bases between them. The CDR3 spans 15 residues. CDR3 loop: CASRHQGHSTDTQYF. In nucleotides, the CDR3 is TGTGCCAGCAGACACCAGGGGCATAGCACAGATACGCAGTATTTT.

The chain recombines TRBV15 with TRBJ1-2; D might be TRBD1 (5 bases). The CDR3 sequence is 16 residues long. Trimming took off 1 base at V and 2 bases at J, with 14 bases between the two ends. Looked up from germline, CDR1 is LNHNV and CDR2 is YYDKDF (reference sequence). CDR3 sequence: CATSRGFRERNYGYTF. The CDR3 DNA follows: TGTGCCACCAGCAGAGGGTTCAGGGAGAGGAACTATGGCTACACCTTC. Full variable domain (remainder filled in from reference TRBV15 and TRBJ1-2): DAMVIQNPRYQVTQFGKPVTLSCSQTLNHNVMYWYQQKSSQAPKLLFHYYDKDFNNEADTPDNFQSRRPNTSFCFLDIRSPGLGDTAMYLCATSRGFRERNYGYTFGSGTRLTVV.

The chain couples TRBV6-2 or TRBV6-3 to TRBJ1-2, with 8 bases matching TRBD1. This CDR3 contains 16 residues. Germline assignment: CDR1 MNHEY and CDR2 SVGEGT. The junction had 11 bases not matched to a gene; V was cut back by 2 bases and J by 6 bases. The CDR3 DNA reads TGTGCCAGCAGTTACCCCTCGTCAGGGGGCTGGAATGGCTACACCTTC. It specifies CASSYPSSGGWNGYTF.

The genes are TRBV4-3 and TRBJ1-2; D gene unclear. V was trimmed by 2 bases and J by 7 bases, leaving 5 bases between them. This CDR3 comprises 11 residues. Per germline, CDR1 LGHNA and CDR2 YSLEER. The CDR3: CASSQFGGYTF. For the CDR3, the DNA is TGCGCCAGCAGCCAATTTGGTGGCTACACCTTC.

This clone has at least ten counts. The rearrangement uses TRBV7-9 and TRBJ1-2; D unclear. V dropped 1 base and J dropped 4 bases, with 4 bases sitting between them. The CDR3 length is 12 residues. Per germline, CDR1 SEHNR and CDR2 FQNEAQ (reference sequence). The CDR3 here is CASSLGVYGYTF. The DNA of the CDR3 is TGTGCCAGCAGCTTAGGTGTCTATGGCTACACCTTC.

This chain connects TRBV30 to TRBJ1-2; 12 bases line up with TRBD1. Germline values: CDR1 GTSNPN, CDR2 SVGIG (reference sequence). V gave up 5 bases and J gave up 5 bases; unmatched junction bases: 9. The CDR3 loop spans 15 amino acids. CDR3 sequence (DNA): TGTGCCTGGGGGGGGACAGGGGGCGCTGGATATGGCTACACCTTC. Translating it yields CAWGGTGGAGYGYTF.

The CDR3 spells CASGFDGKARGQGETNYGYTF. DNA for the CDR3: TGTGCTAGTGGTTTCGATGGCAAGGCTAGAGGACAGGGAGAAACTAACTATGGCTACACCTTC. The V and J genes are TRBV12-5 and TRBJ1-2; 8 nucleotides agree with TRBD1. The J segment lost 0 bases and the V segment lost 3 bases, leaving 21 bases of the junction unmatched. The CDR3 is 21 amino acids. The germline gives CDR1 LGHNT, CDR2 FRNRAP.

This clone occurred a few times. This rearrangement joins TRBV6-1 to TRBJ1-3; D gene uncertain. The CDR3 length is 15 residues. Per germline, CDR1 MNHNS and CDR2 SASEGT. The ends were cut back, 11 bases at V and 2 bases at J, with 19 bases in the middle. The CDR3 DNA follows: TGTGCCTCCCAGACCTTCCTAACAGCTGGAAACACCATATATTTT. Translation: CASQTFLTAGNTIYF.

This clone appeared a few times. The rearrangement joins TRBV7-9 to TRBJ2-5, with D unclear. The CDR3 totals 15 residues. Looked up from germline, CDR1 is SEHNR and CDR2 is FQNEAQ (reference sequence). V dropped 3 bases and J dropped 2 bases, with 13 bases sitting between them. The CDR3 bases are TGTGCCAGCAGCTTTCTTAGTGTGGAGCAAGAGACCCAGTACTTC. Its protein product is CASSFLSVEQETQYF.